The 18 T cell receptor beta chains below come from one sample, sequenced in a study of blood T cell repertoires in COVID-19. Using immunoSEQ multiplex PCR, the repertoire was profiled, and TCRdb retains in-frame clones only, with some absent. Of tens of thousands of clones in the sample, 80% were seen once. Sequencing was performed on peripheral blood. These TCRs come from a human donor in a cohort sampled during active COVID-19.

The chain combines TRBV30 with TRBJ2-5; the D is unclear. V was trimmed by 0 bases and J by 3 bases, leaving 8 bases between them. There are 13 residues in the CDR3. The germline V gene encodes CDR1 GTSNPN and CDR2 SVGIG (reference sequence). CDR3 sequence reads: CAWSVGSKETQYF. The CDR3 coding sequence is TGTGCCTGGAGTGTTGGTAGTAAAGAGACCCAGTACTTC.

This clone showed up just once. The chain combines TRBV5-1 with TRBJ2-7; 9 positions agree with TRBD2. CDR1 SGHRS and CDR2 YFSETQ come from the germline V gene. The CDR3 has 16 amino acids. J lost 1 base, V lost 4 bases, and 9 bases had no gene match. The CDR3 loop reads CASSPPAGGPSYEQYV. CDR3 coding DNA: TGCGCCAGCAGCCCTCCGGCGGGAGGGCCTTCCTACGAGCAGTACGTC.

The V and J genes are TRBV7-9 and TRBJ2-1, with 7 bases fitting TRBD2. The V and J ends lost 4 bases and 5 bases, in that order; junction bases with no gene match: 14. The CDR3 has 17 residues. CDR1 and CDR2 from the germline V gene are SEHNR and FQNEAQ (reference sequence). The CDR3 spells CASSSAGAGVRDNEQFF. The CDR3 DNA sequence: TGTGCCAGCAGCTCAGCCGGTGCGGGAGTTCGGGACAATGAGCAGTTCTTC.

The CDR3 spells CASSVTGGFQSDTQYF. The CDR3 nucleotides read TGTGCCAGCAGCGTGACAGGGGGCTTCCAGTCCGATACGCAGTATTTT. This chain joins TRBV21-1 and TRBJ2-3; the table gives TRBD1 as D, unverified against the DNA. TRBV21-1 is deemed a pseudogene. The length of the CDR3 is 16 residues.

This clone came up a few times. The CDR3 spells CASSQTGANQPQHF. CDR3 in DNA: TGCGCCAGCAGCCAGACAGGGGCGAATCAGCCCCAGCATTTT. The chain carries TRBV5-1 and TRBJ1-5; TRBD1 matches at 8 bases. The germline CDR1 and CDR2 sequences are SGHRS and YFSETQ. The CDR3 sequence is 14 residues long. The V and J ends lost 4 bases and 4 bases, in that order; junction bases with no gene match: 4.

V gene TRBV6-6 combines with J gene TRBJ2-7; 9 nucleotides align to TRBD2. J lost 0 bases, V lost 6 bases, and 6 bases had no gene match. CDR1 is MNHNY, CDR2 SVGAGI, per germline (reference sequence). The CDR3 is made up of 15 amino acids. This CDR3 is CASREGLASSYEQYF. The CDR3 region has the DNA TGTGCCAGCAGAGAAGGACTAGCGAGCTCCTACGAGCAGTACTTC.

CDR3 sequence: CASTESHNEQFF. For the CDR3, the DNA is TGTGCCAGCACCGAGTCCCACAATGAGCAGTTCTTC. V is TRBV11-3 and J is TRBJ2-1; D uncertain. Trimming removed 7 bases from V and 5 bases from J, with 9 bases in between. Germline V gene data show CDR1 as SGHNT and CDR2 as YENEEA. The CDR3 runs 12 residues.

This clone was seen more than once but under ten times. The V call is TRBV3-1 (or the pseudogene TRBV3-2), the J call TRBJ2-2; 8 bases align to TRBD1. Germline lookup yields CDR1 LGHDT and CDR2 YNNKEL (reference sequence). The CDR3 is made up of 15 amino acids. Unmatched junction bases numbered 8, after V lost 6 bases and J lost 5 bases. The CDR3 spells CASRSGQGRTGELFF. DNA for the CDR3: TGTGCCAGCAGGAGCGGACAGGGTCGGACCGGGGAGCTGTTTTTT.

The chain couples TRBV6-2 or TRBV6-3 to TRBJ2-1; 12 positions match TRBD2. V was clipped by 5 bases and J by 7 bases; unmatched bases: 6. The CDR3 loop spans 15 amino acids. CDR1 and CDR2 (germline): MNHEY, SVGEGT. CDR3 sequence: CASSRTSGKRNEQFF. CDR3 bases: TGTGCCAGCAGTCGGACTAGCGGGAAACGGAATGAGCAGTTCTTC.

The V gene is TRBV6-6, the J gene TRBJ1-4; D possibly corresponds to TRBD1 (5 bases). The V gene lost 7 bases and the J gene lost 3 bases, with 12 bases spanning the gap. Germline V gene lookup returns CDR1 MNHNY and CDR2 SVGAGI (reference sequence). The CDR3 has 14 residues. The CDR3 DNA reads as TGTGCCAGCATCCAGGGTGGTGCTAATGAAAAACTGTTTTTT. It is translated as CASIQGGANEKLFF.

This clone was seen more than once but under ten times. This specimen includes other DNA sequences encoding the same CDR3. V usage is TRBV19 and J usage is TRBJ1-5; D is unclear. Germline CDR1 is LNHDA and CDR2 is SQIVND (reference sequence). V shed 3 bases and J shed 2 bases, with 8 bases lying between them. This CDR3 contains 14 residues. CDR3 sequence reads: CASSIRRGNQPQHF. The CDR3 DNA follows: TGTGCCAGTAGTATTCGTCGGGGCAATCAGCCCCAGCATTTT.

This chain links TRBV2 with TRBJ2-7; the D gene is possibly TRBD2 (7 bases). Germline V gene sequence: CDR1 SNHLY, CDR2 FYNNEI. This CDR3 has 13 residues. Deletions cut 7 bases from V and 9 bases from J, with 19 bases between. The CDR3 protein is CASTLRGATWQYF. The CDR3 DNA reads as TGTGCCAGCACCCTACGGGGGGCAACCTGGCAGTACTTC.

This rearrangement joins TRBV19 to TRBJ1-5, with 10 bases identical to TRBD1. The junction had 7 bases not matched to a gene; V was cut back by 5 bases and J by 0 bases. The CDR3 length is 17 residues. Germline V gives CDR1 LNHDA, CDR2 SQIVND (reference sequence). The CDR3 DNA sequence: TGTGCCAGTAGTCTCCTGGACAGGGGGGGTAGCAATCAGCCCCAGCATTTT. This codes for CASSLLDRGGSNQPQHF.

The rearrangement uses TRBV19 and TRBJ1-5; 12 positions agree with TRBD1. The V gene end was trimmed by 5 bases and the J gene end by 11 bases; junction bases not matched to a gene: 7. CDR3 length equals 14 residues. CDR1 is LNHDA, CDR2 SQIVND, per germline (reference sequence). The CDR3 reads CASSPGTGGRSQHF. The CDR3 nucleotides are TGTGCCAGTAGTCCCGGGACAGGGGGCCGGTCCCAGCATTTT.

The rearrangement links TRBV11-3 to TRBJ2-7; D call uncertain. V was shortened by 5 bases and J by 3 bases, with 11 bases between the two germline ends. Germline V gene sequence: CDR1 SGHNT, CDR2 YENEEA. This CDR3 has 13 amino acids. The CDR3 DNA reads TGTGCCAGCAGCCCCGGAACAGACTACGAGCAGTACTTC. Its translation is CASSPGTDYEQYF.

This chain joins TRBV11-3 and TRBJ2-3, with 10 bases lining up with TRBD1. CDR1 and CDR2 from the germline V gene are SGHNT and YENEEA. Trimming took 0 bases from V and 7 from J; bases not matched to a gene: 4. This CDR3 has 15 residues. The CDR3 loop is CASSLEGTGANTQYF. The CDR3 DNA sequence: TGTGCCAGCAGCTTAGAGGGGACAGGGGCAAATACGCAGTATTTT.

Only one count was recorded for this clone. The V call is TRBV25-1, the J call TRBJ1-5, with 7 bases aligning to TRBD1. CDR1 MGHDK and CDR2 SYGVNS come from the germline V gene. V was clipped by 4 bases and J by 2 bases; unmatched bases: 8. The length of the CDR3 is 16 residues. As DNA, the CDR3 is TGTGCCAGCAGTGGACACAGGGGAAAGGGCAATCAGCCCCAGCATTTT. Residues: CASSGHRGKGNQPQHF.

The chain couples TRBV23-1 to TRBJ2-2, with 7 nucleotides matching TRBD2. TRBV23-1 is an open reading frame whose function is uncertain. J gave up 4 bases and V 6 bases, and 8 bases lay outside the gene matches. The length of the CDR3 is 15 residues. The CDR3 reads CASRRRGEGTGELFF. Written as DNA, the CDR3 is TGCGCCAGCAGGCGACGGGGGGAGGGCACCGGGGAGCTGTTTTTT.